The source of this T cell receptor (beta chain) is a study of blood T cell repertoires in COVID-19. As for the study in general: From the United States, Italy and Spain came samples of acute and convalescent COVID-19. From T cells, B-cell-depleted T cells, or PBMCs came the material, which was cDNA or gDNA.

V lost 4 bases and J 8 bases, leaving 13 bases between the germline ends. This CDR3 spans 13 amino acids. Looked up from germline, CDR1 is SGHRS and CDR2 is YFSETQ. TCRdb's copy holds only in-frame clones and misses some; the assay was immunoSEQ multiplex PCR. The sample shows approximately 210,000 clones, around 80% of them seen only once. This sequence was found in a woman older than 75 with COVID-19, enrolled during active disease. This chain joins TRBV5-1 and TRBJ1-3; the D gene is possibly TRBD1 (5 bases). The specimen sequenced was peripheral blood. Here the CDR3 reads CASSVATGDTIYF. The CDR3 bases are TGCGCCAGCAGCGTAGCAACGGGGGACACCATATATTTT.